Listed below are T cell receptor beta chains from one sample, sequenced in a study of T cell repertoires in cytomegalovirus infection. These TCRs' antigens remain unknown. Using its own MiXCR run on the reads, TCRdb lists one record per CDR3 protein. The table shows more than 50,000 distinct CDR3 sequences, with roughly 32% occurring only once. Source material: PBMCs, sequenced either directly or after in vitro stimulation (not recorded which). These receptors all stem from a human donor in good health (CMV status not recorded). Some clones in this sample may be carry-over from other donors' samples. CDR3s include the opening cysteine and the closing phenylalanine or tryptophan. The order of the fields is CDR3 protein, CDR3 DNA, J gene, V gene, D gene, clone size. A D gene is named only where the DNA matches it firmly. Clone size is shown for a subset of rows, as once, few, many or a class of expanded clone.

CDR3 protein: CASSPWAGESYNEQFF; CDR3 DNA: TGTGCCAGCAGCCCCTGGGCAGGGGAGTCCTACAATGAGCAGTTCTTC; J gene: TRBJ2-1; V gene: TRBV7-2; D gene: .; clone size: few
CDR3 protein: CSAHQAGGGTDTQYF; CDR3 DNA: TGCAGTGCTCATCAGGCCGGGGGGGGTACAGATACGCAGTATTTT; J gene: TRBJ2-3; V gene: TRBV20-1; D gene: TRBD2; clone size: once
CDR3 protein: CASRGRGPAYGYTF; CDR3 DNA: TGTGCCAGCAGGGGAAGGGGTCCGGCCTATGGCTACACCTTC; J gene: TRBJ1-2; V gene: TRBV2; D gene: .; clone size: .
CDR3 protein: CASSLGDRGRANIQYF; CDR3 DNA: TGTGCCAGCAGTTTAGGAGACAGGGGGCGCGCGAACATTCAGTACTTC; J gene: TRBJ2-4; V gene: TRBV27; D gene: TRBD1; clone size: .
CDR3 protein: CASSSPGPRDTQYF; CDR3 DNA: TGTGCCAGCAGCTCGCCGGGTCCCCGGGATACGCAGTATTTT; J gene: TRBJ2-3; V gene: TRBV7-6; D gene: .; clone size: .
CDR3 protein: CASSLGPLETQYF; CDR3 DNA: TGTGCCAGCAGCTTAGGTCCACTGGAGACCCAGTACTTC; J gene: TRBJ2-5; V gene: TRBV7-6; D gene: .; clone size: .
CDR3 protein: CATSRAGLGGTDTQYF; CDR3 DNA: TGTGCCACCAGCAGAGCCGGACTAGGTGGGACAGATACGCAGTATTTT; J gene: TRBJ2-3; V gene: TRBV15; D gene: TRBD2; clone size: .
CDR3 protein: CASSFRGLAETDTQYF; CDR3 DNA: TGTGCCAGCAGTTTCCGTGGACTAGCGGAAACAGATACGCAGTATTTT; J gene: TRBJ2-3; V gene: TRBV27; D gene: TRBD2; clone size: .
CDR3 protein: CASSPGASHGYTF; CDR3 DNA: TGTGCCAGCAGTCCAGGGGCCTCCCATGGCTACACCTTC; J gene: TRBJ1-2; V gene: TRBV12-3/TRBV12-4; D gene: .; clone size: once
CDR3 protein: CASSHPGEGMRNTEAFF; CDR3 DNA: TGTGCCAGCAGCCACCCCGGCGAGGGTATGAGGAACACTGAAGCTTTCTTT; J gene: TRBJ1-1; V gene: TRBV14; D gene: .; clone size: .
CDR3 protein: CASSIDDGIVNEQFF; CDR3 DNA: TGTGCCAGTAGTATAGATGACGGGATCGTCAATGAGCAGTTCTTC; J gene: TRBJ2-1; V gene: TRBV19; D gene: .; clone size: .
CDR3 protein: CASILLAGGPDTQYF; CDR3 DNA: TGTGCCAGCATACTACTAGCGGGAGGTCCAGATACGCAGTATTTT; J gene: TRBJ2-3; V gene: TRBV12-3/TRBV12-4; D gene: TRBD2; clone size: .